This TCR beta chain originates from a study of CD8 T cells in Susac syndrome. On the study more broadly: Intravenous immunoglobulin alone or corticosteroids were being given to patients with Susac syndrome at blood draw, unless they were therapy-naive. Overall study results and limits: The study admitted that it had a relatively small number of individuals in its TCR sequencing and HLA analysis.

CD8+ and CD4+ blood T cells underwent TCR beta sequencing. Negative isolation yielded the CD8+ and CD4+ T cells, while FACS enriched the TEMRA cells. With random hexamers, reverse transcription was performed on roughly 0.5 to 1 ug of RNA. TCRdb passed the immunoSEQ multiplex PCR reads through MiXCR, listing each CDR3 protein once. Of roughly 180,000 distinct CDR3 sequences listed, roughly 94% are singletons. Worth noting for this clonotype: Its specificity is not known.

The CDR3 is made up of 12 amino acids. In germline, CDR1 is GTSNPN, CDR2 SVGIG (reference sequence). Trimming cost V 5 bases and J 12 bases; bases outside gene matches: 7. V usage is TRBV30 and J usage is TRBJ2-1, with 10 bases that match TRBD1. The sequence derives from a human donor with Susac syndrome. The sample comprised CD4+ T cells from PBMCs. CDR3 protein: CAWGTGVIGQFF. Written as DNA, the CDR3 is TGTGCCTGGGGGACAGGGGTAATCGGGCAGTTCTTC.